The clone carrying this T cell receptor (beta chain) was detected a few times. CDR1 and CDR2 (germline): SGHRS, YFSETQ. V lost 0 bases and J lost 5; bases outside the gene matches: 1. The CDR3 contains 15 residues. Participants were placed into cohorts based on the clinical history they reported. For recovered donors of Cohort 3, there were two negative PCRs, clearance, or symptom resolution. TCRdb's table, derived via immunoSEQ multiplex PCR, lists solely in-frame clones and lacks some. Among roughly 310,000 clones, roughly 90% were seen once, and the ten largest hold 2% to 3%. The data originate from a study of blood T cell repertoires in COVID-19. The overall study: Material from acute and convalescent COVID-19 was sourced from the United States, Italy and Spain.

This chain joins TRBV5-1 and TRBJ1-4; TRBD1 aligns across 10 bases. Material for sequencing was PBMCs or T cells enriched from blood (not recorded which). This receptor was obtained from a man in his fifties or sixties who had recovered from COVID-19. CDR3: CASSLEGQGNEKLFF. CDR3 bases: TGCGCCAGCAGCTTGGAGGGACAGGGGAATGAAAAACTGTTTTTT.